This T cell receptor beta chain derives from a study of shared clonotypes between healthy human individuals. Study as a whole: The study used three CD4 naive, three CD4 memory, two CD8 naive and one CD8 memory plate per donor.

The repertoire was sequenced with immunoSEQ multiplex PCR; TCRdb's copy has only in-frame clones and lacks some. This table holds almost 750,000 clones, 72% found once. Study observations and caveats: In several donors, around 5% of naive CD4 clonotypes appeared in common.

To note about this clone: As yet, its antigen is unknown.

The CDR3 spans 14 residues. V gave up 4 bases and J gave up 4 bases, with 17 bases separating them. Germline V gene lookup returns CDR1 SQVTM and CDR2 ANQGSEA. Sequencing was performed on memory CD4+ T cells sorted from blood. Subset reported: CD45RA-negative fraction. The receptor's source is a woman aged 30 to 39 in good health. This chain links TRBV29-1 with TRBJ2-7; D possibly matches TRBD1 or TRBD2 (5 bases each). CDR3 loop: CSVVRDGGNYEQYF. CDR3 nucleotides: TGCAGCGTTGTTCGGGACGGAGGAAATTACGAGCAGTACTTC.